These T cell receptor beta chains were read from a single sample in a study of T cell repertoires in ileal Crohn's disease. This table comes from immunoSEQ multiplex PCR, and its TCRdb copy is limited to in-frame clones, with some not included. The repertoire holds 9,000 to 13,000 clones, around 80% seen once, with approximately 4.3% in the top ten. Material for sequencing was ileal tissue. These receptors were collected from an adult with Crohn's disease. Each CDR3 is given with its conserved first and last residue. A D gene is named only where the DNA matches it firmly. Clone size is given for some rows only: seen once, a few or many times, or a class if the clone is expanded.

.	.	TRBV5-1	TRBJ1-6	CASSYGGANNSPLHF	TGCGCCAGCAGCTACGGGGGGGCAAATAATTCACCCCTCCACTTT
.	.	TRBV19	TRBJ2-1	CASSVRVGEQFF	TGTGCCAGTAGTGTCCGGGTCGGTGAGCAGTTCTTC
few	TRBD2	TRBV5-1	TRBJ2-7	CASSFMTSGGYEQYF	TGCGCCAGCAGCTTTATGACTAGCGGGGGCTACGAGCAGTACTTC
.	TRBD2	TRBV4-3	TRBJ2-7	CASSQGSGGASYEQYF	TGCGCCAGCAGCCAAGGGAGCGGGGGGGCTTCCTACGAGCAGTACTTC
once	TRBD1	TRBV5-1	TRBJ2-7	CASSLQGRIYEQYF	TGCGCCAGCAGCTTACAGGGGCGTATCTACGAGCAGTACTTC
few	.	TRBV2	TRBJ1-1	CASRLQQGMNTEAFF	TGTGCCAGCAGATTACAGCAAGGAATGAACACTGAAGCTTTCTTT
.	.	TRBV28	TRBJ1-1	CASSLGRGRGNTEAFF	TGTGCCAGCAGTTTAGGTAGAGGGAGGGGGAACACTGAAGCTTTCTTT
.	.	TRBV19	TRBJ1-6	CASSTTGLEPLHF	TGTGCCAGTAGTACCACAGGGCTGGAGCCCCTCCACTTT
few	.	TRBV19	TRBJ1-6	CASSPEWSSYNSPLHF	TGTGCCAGTAGTCCCGAGTGGAGCTCCTATAATTCACCCCTCCACTTT
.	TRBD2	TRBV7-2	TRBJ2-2	CASSLDLIGGLTGELFF	TGTGCCAGCAGCTTAGATTTGATCGGGGGGTTGACCGGGGAGCTGTTTTTT
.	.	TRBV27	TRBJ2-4	CASSLSRGADIQYF	TGTGCCAGCAGTTTATCCCGGGGGGCGGACATTCAGTACTTC
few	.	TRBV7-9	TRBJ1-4	CASSPVTNEKLFF	TGTGCCAGCAGCCCGGTGACTAATGAAAAACTGTTTTTT
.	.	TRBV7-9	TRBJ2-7	CASLRGNSYEQYF	TGTGCCAGCCTTAGGGGCAACTCCTACGAGCAGTACTTC
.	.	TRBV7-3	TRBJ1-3	CASSQTGPPGPGNTIYF	TGTGCCAGCAGCCAAACCGGCCCCCCAGGGCCTGGAAACACCATATATTTT
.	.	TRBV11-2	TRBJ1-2	CASSPDRPSRGYTF	TGTGCCAGCAGCCCTGACAGGCCTTCTCGTGGCTACACCTTC
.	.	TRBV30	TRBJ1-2	CAWSGRGAPRSYGYTF	TGTGCCTGGAGTGGGCGGGGAGCGCCACGAAGCTATGGCTACACCTTC
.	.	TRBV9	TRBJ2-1	CASSPGGTPRHEQFF	TGTGCCAGCAGCCCTGGAGGGACTCCGCGCCATGAGCAGTTCTTC
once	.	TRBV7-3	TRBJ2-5	CASSGGAGETQYF	TGTGCCAGCAGCGGGGGGGCCGGGGAGACCCAGTACTTC
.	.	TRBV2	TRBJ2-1	CASTDWQEQFF	TGTGCCAGCACCGACTGGCAAGAGCAGTTCTTC
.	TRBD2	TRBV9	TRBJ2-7	CASSAVSGGAYEQYF	TGTGCCAGCAGCGCCGTTAGCGGGGGGGCCTACGAGCAGTACTTC
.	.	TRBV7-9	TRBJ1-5	CASSPQGASNQPQHF	TGTGCCAGCAGCCCCCAAGGGGCTAGCAATCAGCCCCAGCATTTT
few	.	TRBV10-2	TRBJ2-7	CASSDGANKYEQYF	TGCGCCAGCAGTGATGGGGCGAACAAGTACGAGCAGTACTTC
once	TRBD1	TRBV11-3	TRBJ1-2	CASSSPTGNYGYTF	TGTGCCAGCAGCTCCCCGACAGGGAACTATGGCTACACCTTC
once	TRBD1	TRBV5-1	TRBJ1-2	CASSSGGGSYGYTF	TGCGCCAGCAGCTCTGGAGGGGGCAGCTATGGCTACACCTTC
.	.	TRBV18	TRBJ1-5	CASSVNRDTSNQPQHF	TGTGCCAGCTCAGTTAACAGGGACACTAGCAATCAGCCCCAGCATTTT
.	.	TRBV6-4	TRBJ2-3	CASSGAGTDTQYF	TGTGCCAGCAGTGGGGCTGGCACAGATACGCAGTATTTT
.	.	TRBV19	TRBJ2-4	CASSSAGLNIQYF	TGTGCCAGTAGTTCAGCAGGGTTGAACATTCAGTACTTC
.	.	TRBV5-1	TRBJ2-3	CASSLPGEDTQYF	TGCGCCAGCAGCTTGCCAGGGGAAGATACGCAGTATTTT
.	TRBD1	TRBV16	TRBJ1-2	CASSQDRDYGYTF	TGTGCCAGCAGCCAAGACAGGGACTATGGCTACACCTTC
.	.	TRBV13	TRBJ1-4	CASRSTVLGEKLFF	TGTGCCAGCAGGTCGACAGTCTTGGGTGAAAAACTGTTTTTT
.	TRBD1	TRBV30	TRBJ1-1	CAWDDRVTEAFF	TGTGCCTGGGACGACAGGGTCACTGAAGCTTTCTTT
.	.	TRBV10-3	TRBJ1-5	CAISDRGGTLDNQPQHF	TGTGCCATCAGTGATCGAGGGGGAACCCTAGATAATCAGCCCCAGCATTTT
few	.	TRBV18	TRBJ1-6	CASSPNYNSPLHF	TGTGCCAGCTCACCCAACTATAATTCACCCCTCCACTTT
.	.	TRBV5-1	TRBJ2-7	CASRPSGEAYEQYF	TGCGCCAGCAGGCCTTCAGGGGAAGCTTACGAGCAGTACTTC
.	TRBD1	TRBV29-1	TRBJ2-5	CSVGTGGWETQYF	TGCAGCGTTGGGACAGGGGGCTGGGAGACCCAGTACTTC
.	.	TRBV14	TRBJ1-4	CASSLLGAGTNEKLFF	TGTGCCAGCAGCCTCCTGGGGGCAGGGACTAATGAAAAACTGTTTTTT
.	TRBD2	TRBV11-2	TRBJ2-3	CATKPLAGAFTDTQYF	TGTGCCACTAAACCACTAGCGGGGGCCTTCACAGATACGCAGTATTTT
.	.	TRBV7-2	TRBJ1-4	CASSSMGAGTNEKLFF	TGTGCCAGCAGCTCCATGGGGGCAGGGACTAATGAAAAACTGTTTTTT
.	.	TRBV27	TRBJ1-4	CASSFIGVEKLFF	TGTGCCAGCAGTTTTATAGGGGTTGAAAAACTGTTTTTT
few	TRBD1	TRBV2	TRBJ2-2	CASNLGQPGAGELFF	TGTGCCAGCAACCTGGGACAGCCAGGGGCCGGGGAGCTGTTTTTT
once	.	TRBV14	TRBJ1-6	CASSQAAGVVPLHF	TGTGCCAGCAGCCAAGCGGCAGGGGTGGTCCCCCTCCACTTT
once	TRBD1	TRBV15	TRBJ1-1	CATSRLRTGGTEAFF	TGTGCCACCAGCAGACTTAGGACAGGGGGCACTGAAGCTTTCTTT
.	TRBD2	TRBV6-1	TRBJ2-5	CATRTSGGARETQYF	TGTGCCACCAGGACTAGCGGGGGGGCCCGAGAGACCCAGTACTTC
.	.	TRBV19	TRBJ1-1	CASQIRGGTEAFF	TGTGCCAGTCAGATTAGAGGCGGCACTGAAGCTTTCTTT
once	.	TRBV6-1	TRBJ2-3	CASSEFGRGVTSADTQYF	TGTGCCAGCAGTGAATTTGGCAGGGGGGTAACGTCAGCAGATACGCAGTATTTT
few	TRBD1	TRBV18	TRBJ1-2	CASSPGTGSNYGYTF	TGTGCCAGCTCACCAGGGACAGGCTCTAACTATGGCTACACCTTC
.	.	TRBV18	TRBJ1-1	CASSPRQVLTPEAFF	TGTGCCAGCTCACCGAGACAGGTCCTAACACCTGAAGCTTTCTTT
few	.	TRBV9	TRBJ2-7	CASTPGVGAYEQYF	TGTGCCAGCACCCCAGGGGTGGGCGCCTACGAGCAGTACTTC
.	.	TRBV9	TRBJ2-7	CASSQGYEQYF	TGTGCCAGCAGCCAGGGCTACGAGCAGTACTTC
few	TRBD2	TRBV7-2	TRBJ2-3	CASSPWTSSTDTQYF	TGTGCCAGCAGCCCCTGGACTAGCTCCACAGATACGCAGTATTTT